Following are 27 T cell receptor beta chains from one sample sequenced in a study of PD-1 blockade in classical Hodgkin lymphoma (dated by TCRdb to about 2020). The time point label of this sample denotes: cycle 1 day 1 (C1D1), immediately before nivolumab initiation. All trial patients had relapsed after autologous stem cell transplantation, with cohorts A, B and C differing in prior brentuximab vedotin exposure. Library generation was performed with the immunoSEQ multiplex PCR assay. Here the immuneACCESS table is served through TCRdb, limited to in-frame sequences with V and J called. Missing clones are a known gap in these copies; in checked studies unresolved V genes cover under half, and the rest lacks a known reason. Recorded for this sample are some 64,000 clones; roughly nine tenths of them occurred a single time. The ten biggest clones cover about 15% of the sample. Material: peripheral blood mononuclear cells (PBMCs), obtained at baseline. These receptors were taken from a human donor with classical Hodgkin lymphoma.

The chain couples TRBV2 to TRBJ2-1; TRBD1 agrees at 10 bases. V shed 8 bases and J 7 bases; nucleotides not matched to a gene: 8. Germline-derived CDR1 and CDR2 are SNHLY and FYNNEI. This CDR3 spans 14 amino acids. The CDR3 DNA sequence: TGTGCCAGCCCCGGGACAGGGGTTTGGAATGAGCAGTTCTTC. This sequence encodes CASPGTGVWNEQFF.

The V gene is TRBV12-5, the J gene TRBJ2-2; no firm D call. CDR3 length: 15 amino acids. The V end was cut by 7 bases, the J end by 4 bases, with 16 bases between. The germline V gene has CDR1 LGHNT and CDR2 FRNRAP. The DNA for the CDR3 is TGTGCTAGTGCCCCCCTTGGGGTCGGCACCGGGGAGCTGTTTTTT. Encoded protein: CASAPLGVGTGELFF.

The V call is TRBV27, the J call TRBJ1-6, with D tentatively TRBD1 (5 bases). Trimming removed 8 bases at V and 4 bases at J, with 12 bases between. This CDR3 has 14 residues. Looked up from germline, CDR1 is MNHEY and CDR2 is SMNVEV (reference sequence). In nucleotides, the CDR3 is TGTGCCAGCGCCTTCGGGGGATATAATTCACCCCTCCACTTT. It translates to CASAFGGYNSPLHF.

V is TRBV29-1 and J is TRBJ1-3; no clear D. Germline lookup yields CDR1 SQVTM and CDR2 ANQGSEA. CDR3 length: 13 amino acids. V gave up 4 bases and J gave up 2 bases, with 9 bases separating them. Here the CDR3 DNA reads TGCAGCGTTGGGGCCGGTGCTGGAAACACCATATATTTT. This encodes CSVGAGAGNTIYF.

This chain connects TRBV7-3 to TRBJ2-2; TRBD2 might be the D (6 bases). Germline CDR1 reads SGHTA; CDR2 reads FQGTGA. This CDR3 has 14 residues. Trimming removed 5 bases at V and 6 bases at J, with 13 bases between. The CDR3 reads CASSTGGSPGELFF. The CDR3 DNA follows: TGTGCCAGCAGCACAGGAGGGTCTCCCGGGGAGCTGTTTTTT.

V is TRBV19 and J is TRBJ2-7; D unresolved. The CDR3 contains 15 residues. Germline-derived CDR1 and CDR2 are LNHDA and SQIVND (reference sequence). Trimming cost V 5 bases and J 3 bases, with 17 bases left between them. The CDR3 loop is CASSSRPPRSYEQYF. Here the CDR3 DNA reads TGTGCCAGTAGTTCTCGGCCCCCGAGGAGCTACGAGCAGTACTTC.

This rearrangement joins TRBV9 to TRBJ2-2; 7 bases match TRBD2. This CDR3 is built from 17 residues. The J segment lost 3 bases and the V segment lost 3 bases, leaving 11 bases of the junction unmatched. Germline values: CDR1 SGDLS, CDR2 YYNGEE. CDR3 bases: TGTGCCAGCAGCGACCAACGGGCGGGGGTTTACACCGGGGAGCTGTTTTTT. The encoded protein is CASSDQRAGVYTGELFF.

This clone appeared once. This chain uses TRBV27 with TRBJ1-6; D ambiguous. V lost 2 bases and J 6 bases, leaving 11 bases between the germline ends. This CDR3 region has 15 residues. CDR1 MNHEY and CDR2 SMNVEV come from the germline V gene (reference sequence). CDR3: CASSLMRQTNSPLHF. CDR3 coding DNA: TGTGCCAGCAGTTTAATGCGGCAAACTAATTCACCCCTCCACTTT.

The CDR3 here is CASSEAVSTGELFF. The CDR3 DNA sequence: TGTGCCAGCAGTGAAGCGGTCTCTACCGGGGAGCTGTTTTTT. This chain joins TRBV6-1 and TRBJ2-2; D remains unclear. The V end lost 0 bases, the J end lost 5 bases, and 7 bases lay between the germline ends. Per germline, CDR1 MNHNS and CDR2 SASEGT. This CDR3 has 14 amino acids.

The chain joins TRBV5-6 to TRBJ1-1; TRBD1 matches at 12 bases. The CDR3 is 14 amino acids. The J segment lost 11 bases and the V segment lost 7 bases, leaving 12 bases of the junction unmatched. Germline assignment: CDR1 SGHDT and CDR2 YYEEEE. The CDR3 reads CASLWGGTGGMAFF. The CDR3 DNA sequence: TGTGCCAGCCTGTGGGGTGGGACAGGGGGCATGGCTTTCTTT.

J is TRBJ2-1 and V is TRBV15; the D gene could be TRBD1 or TRBD2 (5 bases each). The CDR3 contains 13 residues. CDR1 is LNHNV and CDR2 is YYDKDF in the germline V gene (reference sequence). V lost 8 bases to trimming and J lost 5 bases, with 13 bases between them. The CDR3 sequence: CATSGTIHNEQFF. CDR3 sequence (DNA): TGTGCCACCTCCGGGACGATACACAATGAGCAGTTCTTC.

The rearrangement uses TRBV30 and TRBJ2-1; D ambiguous. The germline V and J ends were trimmed by 2 bases and 5 bases, with 19 bases remaining between them. From germline, CDR1 is GTSNPN and CDR2 SVGIG (reference sequence). The CDR3 is 16 amino acids. The CDR3 sequence is CAWSTLGYSRDNEQFF. Written as DNA, the CDR3 is TGTGCCTGGAGTACCCTGGGGTACAGTAGGGACAATGAGCAGTTCTTC.

The chain recombines TRBV27 with TRBJ2-1; D possibly corresponds to TRBD2 (6 bases). The V end lost 1 base, the J end lost 4 bases, and 11 bases lay between the germline ends. This CDR3 has 15 amino acids. Per germline, CDR1 MNHEY and CDR2 SMNVEV (reference sequence). CDR3 protein: CASSLWAGPYNEQFF. The CDR3 DNA reads as TGTGCCAGCAGTTTATGGGCGGGGCCGTACAATGAGCAGTTCTTC.

The gene calls are TRBV10-3 and TRBJ2-2; D gene ambiguous. Between the trimmed V and J ends, which lost 8 bases and 5 bases, there was a span of 6 bases. The CDR3 runs to 11 residues. CDR1 and CDR2 (germline): ENHRY, SYGVKD. This chain's CDR3 is CAISATGELFF. The DNA for the CDR3 is TGTGCCATCTCGGCAACCGGGGAGCTGTTTTTT.

The chain joins TRBV6-5 to TRBJ1-2, with D unresolved. From germline, CDR1 is MNHEY and CDR2 SVGAGI. The V end was cut by 8 bases, the J end by 3 bases, with 13 bases between. The CDR3 totals 13 residues. The CDR3, as DNA: TGTGCCAGCTTGCGAGGCCCCCACTATGGCTACACCTTC. Protein sequence: CASLRGPHYGYTF.

The chain carries TRBV30 and TRBJ2-3, with D uncertain. CDR1 and CDR2 from the germline V gene are GTSNPN and SVGIG (reference sequence). With 1 base removed from V and 11 bases from J, the gap between germline ends came to 7 bases. CDR3 length: 10 amino acids. CDR3 in amino acids: CAWSGSLQYF. The CDR3 DNA sequence: TGTGCCTGGAGTGGCAGCTTGCAGTATTTT.

The J gene is TRBJ2-7, the V gene TRBV6-6; no reliable D call. The CDR3 totals 13 residues. V lost 6 bases, J lost 2 bases, and 11 bases lay in between. CDR1 is MNHNY and CDR2 is SVGAGI in the germline V gene (reference sequence). The CDR3 is CASRAPFPYEQYF. As DNA, the CDR3 is TGTGCCAGCAGGGCTCCCTTTCCCTACGAGCAGTACTTC.

The V and J genes are TRBV4-2 and TRBJ2-7; 7 bases agree with TRBD1. The CDR3 runs to 15 residues. V gave up 1 base and J gave up 0 bases; unmatched junction bases: 3. Germline V CDR1 and CDR2: LGHNA, YNFKEQ. The CDR3 coding sequence is TGTGCCAGCAGCCAAGCTCGGGACAGCTCCTACGAGCAGTACTTC. Residues: CASSQARDSSYEQYF.

The chain has TRBV5-1 and TRBJ2-3, with D hard to call. With 6 bases removed from V and 6 bases from J, the gap between germline ends came to 8 bases. The V gene's germline CDR1 is SGHRS and CDR2 YFSETQ. The CDR3 is 11 amino acids. The CDR3 protein is CASIRGDTQYF. In nucleotides, the CDR3 is TGCGCCAGCATCCGTGGGGATACGCAGTATTTT.

The chain uses TRBV5-6 and TRBJ2-1, with D possibly TRBD2 on 6 matching bases. The ends were cut back, 4 bases at V and 9 bases at J, with 11 bases in the middle. Per germline, CDR1 SGHDT and CDR2 YYEEEE. CDR3 length: 12 amino acids. CDR3 amino acids: CASSPGSSEQFF. The CDR3 nucleotides are TGTGCCAGCAGCCCCGGGAGTAGTGAGCAGTTCTTC.

This rearrangement joins TRBV27 to TRBJ2-2; the D gene is possibly TRBD1 (5 bases). Germline lookup yields CDR1 MNHEY and CDR2 SMNVEV (reference sequence). V was pared by 0 bases and J by 5 bases, with 13 bases between. The CDR3 loop spans 16 amino acids. DNA of the CDR3: TGTGCCAGCAGTTTATCTATAGGGGTAGGAACCGGGGAGCTGTTTTTT. Its translation is CASSLSIGVGTGELFF.

This chain links TRBV4-1 with TRBJ1-2; D gene ambiguous. There are 15 residues in the CDR3. The V gene lost 0 bases and the J gene lost 2 bases, with 10 bases spanning the gap. From germline, CDR1 is MGHRA and CDR2 YSYEKL. CDR3 in amino acids: CASSQDRSVNYGYTF. The DNA of the CDR3 is TGCGCCAGCAGCCAAGACAGGTCAGTGAACTATGGCTACACCTTC.

The V and J genes are TRBV27 and TRBJ2-1; D gene unclear. The CDR3 totals 13 residues. The V gene's germline CDR1 is MNHEY and CDR2 SMNVEV (reference sequence). Trimming pared 2 bases from V and 5 bases from J, leaving 7 bases between. This CDR3 reads CASSLDTHNEQFF. The CDR3 DNA follows: TGTGCCAGCAGTTTAGATACACACAATGAGCAGTTCTTC.

The J gene is TRBJ2-2, the V gene TRBV4-1; 7 bases fit TRBD2. V trimming: 4 bases; J trimming: 5 bases; junction bases outside the gene matches: 10. From germline, CDR1 is MGHRA and CDR2 YSYEKL. The CDR3 runs to 16 residues. CDR3 protein: CASSPPYGGGTGELFF. CDR3 coding DNA: TGCGCCAGCAGCCCTCCCTATGGGGGGGGGACCGGGGAGCTGTTTTTT.

In its sample, this clone was seen once. The chain recombines TRBV27 with TRBJ1-1; D remains ambiguous. Trimming shortened V by 4 bases and J by 12 bases, and 15 bases separated the two germline ends. The CDR3 contains 12 residues. Per the germline V gene, CDR1 is MNHEY and CDR2 is SMNVEV (reference sequence). CDR3 DNA sequence: TGTGCCAGCAGTTCCAACGGGGAATACACTTTCTTT. This translates into CASSSNGEYTFF.

V gene TRBV7-6 combines with J gene TRBJ2-5, with D possibly matching TRBD1 (5 bases). The better agreement between TRBJ2-7 and the DNA end casts doubt on the J call. Germline CDR1 reads SGHVS; CDR2 reads FNYEAQ. This CDR3 region has 15 residues. The CDR3 bases are TGTGCCAGCAGCCCCGGAGACAGCGCTGGCTACGAGCAGTACTTC. Translated, it gives CASSPGDSAGYEQYF.

J is TRBJ2-5 and V is TRBV15, with D perhaps TRBD1 or TRBD2 (6 bases each). Trimming left V 8 bases short and J 2 bases short, with 18 bases between. Germline CDR1 and CDR2: LNHNV and YYDKDF (reference sequence). The CDR3 totals 15 residues. Here the CDR3 DNA reads TGTGCCACCCGGGGGCGAGTCCCCTCACAAGAGACCCAGTACTTC. Residues: CATRGRVPSQETQYF.